This T cell receptor (beta chain) was obtained from a study of blood T cell repertoires in COVID-19. The CDR3 spans 12 residues. Germline V gene data show CDR1 as ENHRY and CDR2 as SYGVKD. Trimming removed 10 bases from V and 5 bases from J, with 14 bases in between. This table comes from immunoSEQ multiplex PCR, and its TCRdb copy is limited to in-frame clones, with some not included. The sample lists 62,000 or so clones; approximately 81% were seen once. The TCR sequence derives from a woman in her forties with acute COVID-19. The sequencing input was PBMCs or T cells enriched from blood (not recorded which). The J gene is TRBJ2-5, the V gene TRBV10-3, with D possibly being TRBD1 (5 bases). The CDR3 loop is CATGSGWETQYF. The CDR3 DNA follows: TGTGCCACAGGTTCAGGGTGGGAGACCCAGTACTTC.